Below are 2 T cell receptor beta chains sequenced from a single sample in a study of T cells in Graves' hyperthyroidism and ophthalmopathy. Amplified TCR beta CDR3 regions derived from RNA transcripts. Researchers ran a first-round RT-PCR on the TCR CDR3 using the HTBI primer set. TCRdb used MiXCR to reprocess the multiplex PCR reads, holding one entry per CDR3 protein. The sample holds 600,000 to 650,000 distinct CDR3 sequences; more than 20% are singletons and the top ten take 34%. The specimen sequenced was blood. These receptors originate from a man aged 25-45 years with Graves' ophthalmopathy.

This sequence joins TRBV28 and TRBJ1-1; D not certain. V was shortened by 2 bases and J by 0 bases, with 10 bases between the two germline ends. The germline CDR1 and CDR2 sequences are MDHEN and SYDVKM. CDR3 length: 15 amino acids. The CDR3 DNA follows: TGTGCCAGCAGTTTAGATGGCGCAATGAACACTGAAGCTTTCTTT. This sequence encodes CASSLDGAMNTEAFF. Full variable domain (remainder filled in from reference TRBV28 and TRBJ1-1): DVKVTQSSRYLVKRTGEKVFLECVQDMDHENMFWYRQDPGLGLRLIYFSYDVKMKEKGDIPEGYSVSREKKERFSLILESASTNQTSMYLCASSLDGAMNTEAFFGQGTRLTVV.

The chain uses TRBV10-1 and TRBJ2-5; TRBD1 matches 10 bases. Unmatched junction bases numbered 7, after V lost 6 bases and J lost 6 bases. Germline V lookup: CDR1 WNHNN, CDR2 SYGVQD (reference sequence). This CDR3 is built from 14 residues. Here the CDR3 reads CASSLGQGGQTQYF. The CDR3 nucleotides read TGCGCCAGCAGCCTAGGACAGGGGGGACAGACCCAGTACTTC.